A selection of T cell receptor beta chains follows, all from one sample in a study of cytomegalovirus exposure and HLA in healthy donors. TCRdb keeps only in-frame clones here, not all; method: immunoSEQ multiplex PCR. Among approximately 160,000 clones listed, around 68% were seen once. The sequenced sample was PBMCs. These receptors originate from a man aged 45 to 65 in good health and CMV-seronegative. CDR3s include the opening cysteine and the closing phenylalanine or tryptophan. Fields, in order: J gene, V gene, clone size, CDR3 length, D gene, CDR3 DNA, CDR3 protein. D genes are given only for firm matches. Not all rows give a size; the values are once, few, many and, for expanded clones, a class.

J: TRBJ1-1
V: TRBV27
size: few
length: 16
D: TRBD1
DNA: TGTGCCAGCAGTCTTCGGACAGGGCGAGCGAACACTGAAGCTTTCTTT
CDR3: CASSLRTGRANTEAFF

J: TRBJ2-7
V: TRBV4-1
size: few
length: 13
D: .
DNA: TGCGCCAGCAGCCTTGAACAGGCCTACGAGCAGTACTTC
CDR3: CASSLEQAYEQYF

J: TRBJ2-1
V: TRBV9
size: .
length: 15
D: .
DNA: TGTGCCAGCAGCGCGAGGGGGACAAACTACAATGAGCAGTTCTTC
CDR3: CASSARGTNYNEQFF

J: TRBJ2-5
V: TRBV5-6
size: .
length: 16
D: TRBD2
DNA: TGTGCCAGCAGCTTGTACGCAGCGGGGACCAAGGAGACCCAGTACTTC
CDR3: CASSLYAAGTKETQYF

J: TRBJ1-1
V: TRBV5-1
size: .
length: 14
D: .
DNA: TGCGCCAGCAGCGGCCTGGGGCCGAACACTGAAGCTTTCTTT
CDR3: CASSGLGPNTEAFF

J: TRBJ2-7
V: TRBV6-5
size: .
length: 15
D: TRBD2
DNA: TGTGCCAGCAGATCAGGACTAGCGGGGGCCTACGAGCAGTACTTC
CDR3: CASRSGLAGAYEQYF

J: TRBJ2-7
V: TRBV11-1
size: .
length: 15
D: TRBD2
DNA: TGTGCCAGCAGCCCTACTAGCGGGGCCTCCTACGAGCAGTACTTC
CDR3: CASSPTSGASYEQYF

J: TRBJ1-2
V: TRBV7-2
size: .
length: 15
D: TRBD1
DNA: TGTGCCAGCAGCTTAGCTACAGGGGAAGGCTATGGCTACACCTTC
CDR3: CASSLATGEGYGYTF

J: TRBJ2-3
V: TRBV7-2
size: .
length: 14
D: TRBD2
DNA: TGTGCCAGCAGCTATAGCGGGGGGGCGGATACGCAGTATTTT
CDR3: CASSYSGGADTQYF

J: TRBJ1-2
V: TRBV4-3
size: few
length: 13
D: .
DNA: TGCGCCAGCAGCCAAGAGACGACTGCCGGCTACACCTTC
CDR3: CASSQETTAGYTF

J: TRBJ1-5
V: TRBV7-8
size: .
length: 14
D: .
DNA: TGTGCCAGCAGCTTTGAAGTAAGGGGCCAGCCCCAGCATTTT
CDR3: CASSFEVRGQPQHF

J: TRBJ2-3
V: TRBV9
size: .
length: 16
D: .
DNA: TGTGCCAGCAGCGTAGGTGGGAGTGTCGGCACAGATACGCAGTATTTT
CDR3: CASSVGGSVGTDTQYF

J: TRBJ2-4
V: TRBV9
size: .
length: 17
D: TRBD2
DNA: TGTGCCAGCAGCCCTAGGGGACTAGCGGGGGGCAAAAACATTCAGTACTTC
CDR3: CASSPRGLAGGKNIQYF

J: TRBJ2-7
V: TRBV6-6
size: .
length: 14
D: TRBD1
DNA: TGTGCCAGCAGTAAGCCGACAGGGGGCAACGAGCAGTACTTC
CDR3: CASSKPTGGNEQYF

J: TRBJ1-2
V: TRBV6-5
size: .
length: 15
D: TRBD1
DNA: TGTGCCAGCAGCATATACACAGGGGGACCTTATGGCTACACCTTC
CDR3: CASSIYTGGPYGYTF

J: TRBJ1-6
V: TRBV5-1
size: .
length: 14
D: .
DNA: TGCGCCAGCAGCTCAATTGAACGAGATTCACCCCTCCACTTT
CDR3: CASSSIERDSPLHF

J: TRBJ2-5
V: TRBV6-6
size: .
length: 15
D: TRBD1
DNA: TGTGCCAGCAGTTGGGGGACAGGGGGCGAGGAGACCCAGTACTTC
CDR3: CASSWGTGGEETQYF

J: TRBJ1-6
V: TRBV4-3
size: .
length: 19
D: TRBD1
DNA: TGCGCCAGCAGCCAAGATATAGCGACAGGGGGATCCTATAATTCACCCCTCCACTTT
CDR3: CASSQDIATGGSYNSPLHF

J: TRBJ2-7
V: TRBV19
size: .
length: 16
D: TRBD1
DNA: TGTGCCAGTAGTACCTATCCCGGGACAGGGGTCTACGAGCAGTACTTC
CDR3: CASSTYPGTGVYEQYF

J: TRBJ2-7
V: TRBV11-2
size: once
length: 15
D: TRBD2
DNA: TGTGCCAGCAGCCGATCGGGGGGGAGCTCCTACGAGCAGTACTTC
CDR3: CASSRSGGSSYEQYF

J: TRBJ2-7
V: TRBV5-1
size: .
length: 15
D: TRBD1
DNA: TGCGCCAGCAGCCTGGCAGGGACAGGGGTGTACGAGCAGTACTTC
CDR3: CASSLAGTGVYEQYF

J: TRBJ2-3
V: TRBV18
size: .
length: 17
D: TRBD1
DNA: TGTGCCAGCTCACCAAGGACAGGGCAACTTAGCACAGATACGCAGTATTTT
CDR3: CASSPRTGQLSTDTQYF

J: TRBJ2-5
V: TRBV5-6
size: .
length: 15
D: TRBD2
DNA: TGTGCCAGCAGCCCCGGGGCGGGGGGGCTGGAGACCCAGTACTTC
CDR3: CASSPGAGGLETQYF

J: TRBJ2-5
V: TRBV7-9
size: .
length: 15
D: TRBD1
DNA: TGTGCCAGCAGCCCCCGAGACAGGGGGCGGGAGACCCAGTACTTC
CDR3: CASSPRDRGRETQYF

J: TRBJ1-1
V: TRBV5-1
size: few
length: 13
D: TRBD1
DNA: TGCGCCAGCAGCTCCACAGGGGACACTGAAGCTTTCTTT
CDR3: CASSSTGDTEAFF

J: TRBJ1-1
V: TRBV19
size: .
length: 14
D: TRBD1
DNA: TGTGCCAGTACCCGGGACAGGGGGCTCTCTGAAGCTTTCTTT
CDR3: CASTRDRGLSEAFF

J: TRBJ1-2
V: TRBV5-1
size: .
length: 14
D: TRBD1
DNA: TGCGCCAGCAGCTCCGGAGGGACAGAGTATGGCTACACCTTC
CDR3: CASSSGGTEYGYTF

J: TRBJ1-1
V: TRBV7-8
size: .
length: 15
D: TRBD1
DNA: TGTGCCAGCAGCTCAAGGGACAGACTGAACACTGAAGCTTTCTTT
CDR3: CASSSRDRLNTEAFF

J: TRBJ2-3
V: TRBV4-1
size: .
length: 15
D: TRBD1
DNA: TGCGCCAGCAGCCGGATGACAGGGGGCTCAGATACGCAGTATTTT
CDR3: CASSRMTGGSDTQYF

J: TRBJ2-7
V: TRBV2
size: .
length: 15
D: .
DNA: TGTGCCAGCAGTGAATTGAAAGCGAGCTCCTACGAGCAGTACTTC
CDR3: CASSELKASSYEQYF

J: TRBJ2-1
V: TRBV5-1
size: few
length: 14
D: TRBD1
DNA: TGCGCCAGCAGCCGTGACAGGGGAAACAATGAGCAGTTCTTC
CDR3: CASSRDRGNNEQFF

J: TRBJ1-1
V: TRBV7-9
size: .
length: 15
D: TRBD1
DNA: TGTGCCAGCAGCCTAAGGACAGGGCCCTACACTGAAGCTTTCTTT
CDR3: CASSLRTGPYTEAFF

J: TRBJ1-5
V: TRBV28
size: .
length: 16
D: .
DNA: TGTGCCAGCAGTCGGCGGCCGGGGTCCCCCAATCAGCCCCAGCATTTT
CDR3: CASSRRPGSPNQPQHF

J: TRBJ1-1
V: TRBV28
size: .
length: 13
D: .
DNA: TGTGCCAGCAGTTTACAGGGAAGGACTGAAGCTTTCTTT
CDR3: CASSLQGRTEAFF

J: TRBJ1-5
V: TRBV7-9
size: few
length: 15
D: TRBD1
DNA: TGTGCCAGCAGCTTAGACAGGGGCGGCAATCAGCCCCAGCATTTT
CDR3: CASSLDRGGNQPQHF

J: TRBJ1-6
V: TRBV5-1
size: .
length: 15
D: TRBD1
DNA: TGCGCCAGCAGCTTGGGTGGGACAGATAATTCACCCCTCCACTTT
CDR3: CASSLGGTDNSPLHF

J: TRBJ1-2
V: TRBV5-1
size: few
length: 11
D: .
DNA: TGCGCCAGCAGCATGGGGCAGAGCTACACCTTC
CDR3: CASSMGQSYTF

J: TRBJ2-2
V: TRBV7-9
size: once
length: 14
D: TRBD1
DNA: TGTGCCAGCACCCGGACAGGGAACACCGGGGAGCTGTTTTTT
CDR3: CASTRTGNTGELFF

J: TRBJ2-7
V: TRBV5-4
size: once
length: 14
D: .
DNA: TGTGCCAGCAGCCCGGCGGGACCCAGCTACGAGCAGTACTTC
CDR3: CASSPAGPSYEQYF